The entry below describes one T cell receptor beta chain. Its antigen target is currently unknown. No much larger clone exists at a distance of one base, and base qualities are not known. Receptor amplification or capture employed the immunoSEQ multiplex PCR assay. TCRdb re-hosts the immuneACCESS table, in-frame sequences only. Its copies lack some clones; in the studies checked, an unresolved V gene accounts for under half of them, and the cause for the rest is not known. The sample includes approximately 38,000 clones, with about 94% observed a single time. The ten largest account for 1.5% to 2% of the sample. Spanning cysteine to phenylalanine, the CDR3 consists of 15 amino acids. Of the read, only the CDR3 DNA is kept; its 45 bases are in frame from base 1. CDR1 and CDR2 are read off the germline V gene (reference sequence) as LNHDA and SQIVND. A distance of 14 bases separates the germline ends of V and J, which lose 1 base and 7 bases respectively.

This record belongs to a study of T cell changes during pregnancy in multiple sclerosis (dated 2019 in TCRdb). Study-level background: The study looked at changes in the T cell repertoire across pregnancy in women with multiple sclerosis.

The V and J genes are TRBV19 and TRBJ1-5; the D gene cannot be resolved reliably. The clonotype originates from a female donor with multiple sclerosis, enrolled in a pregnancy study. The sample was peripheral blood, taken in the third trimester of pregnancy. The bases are TGTGCCAGTAGTATAGGGAGCCCCTACCAACAGCCCCAGCATTTT. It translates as CASSIGSPYQQPQHF.